These T cell receptor beta chains were read from a single sample in a study of human T cells and chemical hapten exposure. TCRdb reprocessed the RACE reads via MiXCR and lists one record per CDR3 protein. The table has tens of thousands of distinct CDR3 sequences, about 10% seen once. Specimen: whole blood, collected in connection with sensitization to the hapten diphenylcyclopropenone (DPC). All receptors come from a woman in her fifties or sixties with alopecia areata. Some clones in this sample may be carry-over from other donors' samples. Each CDR3 is given with its conserved first and last residue. Fields, in order: clone size, J gene, D gene, V gene, CDR3 protein, CDR3 DNA. A D gene is named only where the DNA matches it firmly. The size field is filled for only some rows; it gives once, few, many or a size class.

abundance: many
j_gene: TRBJ1-5
d_gene: TRBD1
v_gene: TRBV12-3/TRBV12-4
CDR3aa: CASSLGQYIQPQHF
CDR3nt: TGTGCCAGCAGCCTGGGACAGTACATTCAGCCCCAGCATTTT

abundance: many
j_gene: TRBJ2-2
d_gene: TRBD2
v_gene: TRBV7-8
CDR3aa: CASSFGLAAANTGELFF
CDR3nt: TGTGCCAGCAGTTTTGGACTAGCGGCAGCGAACACCGGGGAGCTGTTTTTT

abundance: -
j_gene: TRBJ2-7
d_gene: -
v_gene: TRBV5-1
CDR3aa: CASSLNSGYEQYF
CDR3nt: TGCGCCAGCAGCTTGAACAGCGGCTACGAGCAGTACTTC

abundance: few
j_gene: TRBJ1-1
d_gene: -
v_gene: TRBV9
CDR3aa: CASSVGGTGESVAFF
CDR3nt: TGTGCCAGCAGCGTAGGAGGTACTGGGGAATCGGTAGCTTTCTTT

abundance: few
j_gene: TRBJ1-1
d_gene: -
v_gene: TRBV7-9
CDR3aa: CASTRDAEAFF
CDR3nt: TGTGCCAGCACCCGAGATGCTGAAGCTTTCTTT

abundance: -
j_gene: TRBJ2-7
d_gene: TRBD1
v_gene: TRBV4-2
CDR3aa: CASSQGFGQGYEQYF
CDR3nt: TGTGCCAGCAGCCAAGGATTTGGACAGGGCTACGAGCAGTACTTC

abundance: few
j_gene: TRBJ2-5
d_gene: -
v_gene: TRBV9
CDR3aa: CASSVLTGTEETQYF
CDR3nt: TGTGCCAGCAGCGTCTTAACCGGGACGGAAGAGACCCAGTACTTC

abundance: -
j_gene: TRBJ2-7
d_gene: -
v_gene: TRBV2
CDR3aa: CASGIGTSEQYF
CDR3nt: TGTGCCAGCGGGATTGGAACGAGCGAGCAGTACTTC

abundance: few
j_gene: TRBJ2-3
d_gene: -
v_gene: TRBV18
CDR3aa: CASSPTGLSVTDTQYF
CDR3nt: TGTGCCAGCTCACCTACAGGGCTCTCAGTAACAGATACGCAGTATTTT

abundance: -
j_gene: TRBJ2-5
d_gene: -
v_gene: TRBV5-4
CDR3aa: CASSLPHEETQYF
CDR3nt: TGTGCCAGCAGCCTCCCTCATGAAGAGACCCAGTACTTC

abundance: few
j_gene: TRBJ1-1
d_gene: -
v_gene: TRBV7-6
CDR3aa: CASSPPGGRAEAFF
CDR3nt: TGTGCCAGCAGCCCCCCCGGGGGGAGGGCTGAAGCTTTCTTT

abundance: many
j_gene: TRBJ2-2
d_gene: -
v_gene: TRBV4-2
CDR3aa: CASSQDRLRSGELFF
CDR3nt: TGTGCCAGCAGCCAAGACCGTCTGCGGAGCGGGGAGCTGTTTTTT

abundance: many
j_gene: TRBJ2-3
d_gene: -
v_gene: TRBV20-1
CDR3aa: CSAVWGYDSTDTQYF
CDR3nt: TGCAGTGCTGTCTGGGGATACGATAGCACAGATACGCAGTATTTT

abundance: -
j_gene: TRBJ2-5
d_gene: -
v_gene: TRBV18
CDR3aa: CASSQGLQETQYF
CDR3nt: TGTGCCAGCTCACAGGGACTCCAAGAGACCCAGTACTTC

abundance: many
j_gene: TRBJ1-2
d_gene: -
v_gene: TRBV14
CDR3aa: CASSQAHRSNYGYTF
CDR3nt: TGTGCCAGCAGCCAAGCTCACCGCAGTAACTATGGCTACACCTTC

abundance: many
j_gene: TRBJ1-1
d_gene: -
v_gene: TRBV7-9
CDR3aa: CASTPQSAGARTEAFF
CDR3nt: TGTGCCAGCACCCCCCAGTCGGCAGGGGCGAGGACTGAAGCTTTCTTT

abundance: many
j_gene: TRBJ2-7
d_gene: TRBD1
v_gene: TRBV30
CDR3aa: CAWSGPGQGRYEQYF
CDR3nt: TGTGCCTGGAGCGGGCCGGGACAGGGGCGATACGAGCAGTACTTC

abundance: -
j_gene: TRBJ2-5
d_gene: TRBD2
v_gene: TRBV6-2/TRBV6-3
CDR3aa: CASNHPGAGTQETQYF
CDR3nt: TGTGCCAGCAATCACCCGGGAGCGGGGACCCAAGAGACCCAGTACTTC

abundance: -
j_gene: TRBJ2-2
d_gene: TRBD2
v_gene: TRBV29-1
CDR3aa: CSVEGLADRTNTGELFF
CDR3nt: TGCAGCGTAGAGGGACTAGCGGATCGCACGAACACCGGGGAGCTGTTTTTT

abundance: -
j_gene: TRBJ2-4
d_gene: TRBD1
v_gene: TRBV19
CDR3aa: CASSRFPGQVRNIQYF
CDR3nt: TGTGCCAGTAGTCGATTCCCGGGACAGGTGAGGAACATTCAGTACTTC

abundance: few
j_gene: TRBJ2-5
d_gene: -
v_gene: TRBV28
CDR3aa: CASSEPRGRGTQYF
CDR3nt: TGTGCCAGCAGTGAGCCCCGGGGTAGAGGGACCCAGTACTTC

abundance: many
j_gene: TRBJ2-1
d_gene: -
v_gene: TRBV5-1
CDR3aa: CASSLIPETYNEQFF
CDR3nt: TGCGCCAGCAGCTTGATACCGGAAACCTACAATGAGCAGTTCTTC

abundance: many
j_gene: TRBJ1-4
d_gene: -
v_gene: TRBV19
CDR3aa: CASRIRAHEKLFF
CDR3nt: TGTGCCAGTAGGATCAGGGCCCACGAAAAACTGTTTTTT

abundance: few
j_gene: TRBJ2-3
d_gene: TRBD1
v_gene: TRBV11-1
CDR3aa: CASSLWDRGTDTQYF
CDR3nt: TGTGCCAGCAGCTTATGGGACAGGGGCACAGATACGCAGTATTTT

abundance: many
j_gene: TRBJ1-4
d_gene: -
v_gene: TRBV18
CDR3aa: CASSPDSEKLFF
CDR3nt: TGTGCCAGCTCCCCCGACAGTGAAAAACTGTTTTTT

abundance: -
j_gene: TRBJ2-1
d_gene: -
v_gene: TRBV5-1
CDR3aa: CASSRPPSDEQFF
CDR3nt: TGCGCCAGCAGTAGACCCCCCAGCGATGAGCAGTTCTTC

abundance: -
j_gene: TRBJ1-2
d_gene: -
v_gene: TRBV7-2
CDR3aa: CASSSGTSYGYTF
CDR3nt: TGTGCCAGCAGCTCCGGGACGTCCTATGGCTACACCTTC

abundance: -
j_gene: TRBJ1-2
d_gene: -
v_gene: TRBV7-2
CDR3aa: CASSLGWDSYTF
CDR3nt: TGTGCCAGCAGCTTAGGCTGGGATAGCTACACCTTC

abundance: many
j_gene: TRBJ1-1
d_gene: TRBD1
v_gene: TRBV5-1
CDR3aa: CASSRQGQLNTEAFF
CDR3nt: TGCGCCAGCAGCCGCCAGGGACAGCTGAACACTGAAGCTTTCTTT

abundance: -
j_gene: TRBJ2-3
d_gene: TRBD2
v_gene: TRBV11-2
CDR3aa: CASSLGLAGDGDTQYF
CDR3nt: TGTGCCAGCAGCTTAGGACTAGCGGGAGATGGTGATACGCAGTATTTT

abundance: many
j_gene: TRBJ1-1
d_gene: -
v_gene: TRBV28
CDR3aa: CASSTVPTEAFF
CDR3nt: TGTGCCAGCAGCACCGTACCTACTGAAGCTTTCTTT

abundance: many
j_gene: TRBJ2-7
d_gene: TRBD1
v_gene: TRBV19
CDR3aa: CASSGPGQGSYEQYF
CDR3nt: TGTGCCAGTAGCGGACCGGGACAGGGGTCCTACGAGCAGTACTTC

abundance: many
j_gene: TRBJ2-3
d_gene: TRBD2
v_gene: TRBV28
CDR3aa: CASRSLGLAGAIDTQYF
CDR3nt: TGTGCCAGCAGGAGCCTGGGACTAGCGGGAGCGATAGATACGCAGTATTTT